This entry features one T cell receptor (beta chain) sequence. Its antigen is still unknown. The record has no base qualities; no much larger clone is one base away. The data were taken from a study of shared clonotypes between healthy human individuals (dated by TCRdb to the early 2020s). About the investigation overall: The cohort comprised two women and a few men aged 18 to 49 years. To increase sequencing depth and limit assay-specific biases, TCR repertoire library preparation and sequencing were carried out by different laboratories using diverse techniques. The study deeply sequenced blood TCR repertoires of five healthy adults to estimate repertoire size and the extent of clonotype sharing between individuals. Each donor's leukapheresis produced roughly between roughly 0.85 and 10 billion PBMCs. Per donor, three plates each were used for CD4 naive and CD4 memory, two for CD8 naive, and one for CD8 memory.

TCR CDR3 regions were amplified from genomic DNA by multiplex PCR using the deep immunoSEQ assay. Genomic DNA extracted from each cell subset was distributed evenly over all wells of several immunoSEQ 96-well plates, and each plate served as one replicate. For sorted subsets, 200 to 250 ng of genomic DNA, equivalent to tens of thousands of T cell genomes, went into each replicate PCR. Purified libraries were quantified with a Qubit 3.0 fluorometer, sized on a Bioanalyzer 2100, and re-quantified with the KAPA Library Quantification kit. Each immunoSEQ 96-well plate was sequenced on its own single-read 150-cycle Illumina NextSeq 550 flow cell. Processing in the source paper ran as follows. Because only junctional sequences without quality scores were contained in the immunoSEQ output, filtering matching that applied to full-length reads could not be performed. To assign V/J genes and CDR3, sequences were annotated against IMGT germline references using PyIR, a Python wrapper for IgBLAST v1.9. Reads were removed for weak V/J assignments (E-value above 1e-6), missing CDR3, stop codons, out-of-frame junctions, or ambiguous translated residues. V3J clonotypes were defined by identical inferred V gene, J gene, and CDR3 amino acid sequence. Percentage overlap between repertoires was computed as shared unique clonotypes divided by the size of the smaller repertoire. Repertoire richness was assessed with RTK rarefaction, the Chao1 estimator, and Recon v2.1 estimates of unobserved clonotypes. OLGA was used to compute generation probabilities for all TCRbeta clonotypes that the gDNA method yielded from a few donors. TCRdb's version of the immuneACCESS table is confined to in-frame rearrangements and falls short of the full clone set. An unresolved V gene accounts for under half of the shortfall where checked; the remainder is of unknown origin. V and J calls and clone size are copied from that table; D and trimming were computed from the DNA. This sample is represented by roughly 2,300,000 clones; under 95% of them were singletons. The ten most abundant clones make up roughly 0.34% of the sample.

The CDR3 numbers 16 residues from cysteine through phenylalanine. The CDR3 DNA has 48 bases and is translated from base 1. V is cut back by 0 bases and J by 7 bases, with 5 bases in the junction unmatched. CDR1 and CDR2 (SGHRS, YFSETQ) derive from the germline V gene. Overall study results and their limits: Estimated clonotype richness was generally larger for naive than for memory subsets. Sampling was restricted to blood, and TCR repertoires in tissues likely differ from the TCR repertoires found in blood. Incomplete sequencing was indicated by rarefaction of sorted-subset datasets, despite the large sequencing depth. About 5% of naive CD4, roughly 3.6% of naive CD8, approximately 2.2% of memory CD4, and 0.4% of memory CD8 clonotypes were shared across several donors. Pairwise subsampling indicated that sequencing depth was expected to affect the degree of clonotype sharing among donors. Because the study included only a small number of donors, the genetic and exposure-history diversity represented was limited. Clonotypes shared by all four sorted-subset donors showed higher generation probabilities than non-shared clonotypes.

Healthy HIV-negative adults with no recently reported acute infections or vaccinations were included as donors. Every donor was a Caucasian adult living in Nashville, Tennessee, USA. CD4+ T cells were enriched by magnetic negative selection; naive cells were then positively selected on CD45RA, and the negative fraction formed the memory subset. Blood was collected by leukapheresis, and PBMCs were isolated by Ficoll-Histopaque density gradient centrifugation and then cryopreserved in liquid nitrogen vapor phase. Analytical flow cytometry was used to check the purity and quantity of each magnetically sorted T cell population. Each sorted fraction had its genomic DNA isolated and then quantified by UV absorbance on a Nanodrop 2000c.

This sequence originates from a man younger than 35 in good health. Some clones in this sample may be carry-over from other donors' samples. The chain is made from TRBV5-1 and TRBJ2-2, and TRBD1 matches 11 of the central bases. Sequencing was performed on naive CD4+ T cells from PBMCs. The cell subset or site label, as the study defines it: CD45RA+ positively selected. The DNA sequence is as follows: TGCGCCAGCAGCTTGGACGGACAGGGGGCGATCGGGGAGCTGTTTTTT. This codes for CASSLDGQGAIGELFF. Where the CDR3 stops, the reference TRBV5-1 and TRBJ2-2 genes take over; the full variable domain is KAGVTQTPRYLIKTRGQQVTLSCSPISGHRSVSWYQQTPGQGLQFLFEYFSETQRNKGNFPGRFSGRQFSNSRSEMNVSTLELGDSALYLCASSLDGQGAIGELFFGEGSRLTVL.